The 9 T cell receptor beta chains reported below all come from one sample, sequenced in a study of T cells after yellow fever vaccination. In TCRdb, the 5' RACE reads were re-called with MiXCR into one record per CDR3 protein. The table lists about 210,000 distinct CDR3 sequences, more than 6.5% of them singletons. Sequencing used CD4+ T cells sorted from PBMCs, obtained on the day of the yellow fever booster vaccination. The receptors derive from a man aged 25 to 40 who received the YFV17D yellow fever vaccine.

This clonotype was detected many times. The chain recombines TRBV28 with TRBJ2-2; D might be TRBD2 (6 bases). The CDR3 is 13 amino acids. In germline, CDR1 is MDHEN, CDR2 SYDVKM. V was clipped by 8 bases and J by 1 base, with 8 bases between them. The CDR3 is CASFSGNTGELFF. As DNA, the CDR3 is TGTGCCAGCTTTAGCGGGAACACCGGGGAGCTGTTTTTT.

The chain employs TRBV7-2 and TRBJ2-7; D possibly corresponds to TRBD1 (6 bases). CDR3 length: 13 residues. Germline V gives CDR1 SGHTA, CDR2 FQGNSA. Trimming cost V 4 bases and J 4 bases, with 11 bases left between them. CDR3 loop: CASSSPGVYEQYF. CDR3 coding DNA: TGTGCCAGCAGCTCCCCAGGGGTTTACGAGCAGTACTTC.

The rearrangement uses TRBV7-2 and TRBJ1-1; D remains ambiguous. The CDR3 extends over 12 amino acids. The V gene lost 2 bases and the J gene lost 7 bases, with 8 bases spanning the gap. Germline CDR1 reads SGHTA; CDR2 reads FQGNSA. The CDR3 region has the DNA TGTGCCAGCAGCTTAAGACACCTTGAAGCTTTCTTT. Its protein is CASSLRHLEAFF. Complete variable domain (other parts from reference TRBV7-2 and TRBJ1-1): GAGVSQSPSNKVTEKGKDVELRCDPISGHTALYWYRQSLGQGLEFLIYFQGNSAPDKSGLPSDRFSAERTGGSVSTLTIQRTQQEDSAVYLCASSLRHLEAFFGQGTRLTVV.

This clonotype has just a few counts. The J gene is TRBJ2-2, the V gene TRBV11-3; no reliable D call. Germline V CDR1 and CDR2: SGHNT, YENEEA. CDR3 length equals 14 residues. V lost 6 bases, J lost 2 bases, and 10 bases lay in between. The CDR3 DNA is TGTGCCAGCAGGTCTCACCGTAACACCGGGGAGCTGTTTTTT. Translated, it gives CASRSHRNTGELFF.

Comment on this clonotype: Since no conserved phenylalanine or tryptophan closes the CDR3, a read error is the likely cause. The chain recombines TRBV7-2 with TRBJ1-1; D is unclear. The V end was cut by 0 bases, the J end by 7 bases, with 9 bases between. The CDR3 covers 13 residues. Germline CDR1 SGHTA, CDR2 FQGNSA. This CDR3 is CASSLARLHEAFS. In DNA form, the CDR3 reads TGTGCCAGCAGCTTAGCCCGCCTACATGAAGCTTTCTCT.

The V and J genes are TRBV12-3 or TRBV12-4 and TRBJ2-6; TRBD2 agrees at 7 bases. This CDR3 has 14 amino acids. The ends lost 11 bases at V and 1 base at J; junction bases unmatched: 5. In DNA, the CDR3 is TGTGCCGCCGGGCGGGGGTCTGGGGCCAACGTCCTGACTTTC. Its translation: CAAGRGSGANVLTF.

At least ten counts were recorded for this clonotype. The genes are TRBV7-2 and TRBJ1-1; D perhaps matches TRBD1 (5 bases). V gave up 5 bases and J gave up 5 bases, with 18 bases separating them. There are 15 residues in the CDR3. Germline V gives CDR1 SGHTA, CDR2 FQGNSA. The CDR3 is CASSTRGGGFTEAFF. The CDR3 bases are TGTGCCAGCAGCACCCGTGGGGGGGGTTTTACTGAAGCTTTCTTT.

This clonotype was seen only a few times. The chain links TRBV11-2 to TRBJ1-6, with D unresolved. The CDR3 spans 13 residues. Germline V gene data show CDR1 as SGHAT and CDR2 as FQNNGV. The V end lost 0 bases, the J end lost 13 bases, and 10 bases lay between the germline ends. The CDR3 nucleotides read TGTGCCAGCAGCTTAGAATACTCGGCGCCCCTCCACTTT. It specifies CASSLEYSAPLHF. The whole variable domain, filled in from reference TRBV11-2 and TRBJ1-6, reads EAGVAQSPRYKIIEKRQSVAFWCNPISGHATLYWYQQILGQGPKLLIQFQNNGVVDDSQLPKDRFSAERLKGVDSTLKIQPAKLEDSAVYLCASSLEYSAPLHFGNGTRLTVT.

CDR3 residues: CASGSPDTIYF. CDR3 in DNA: TGTGCCAGCGGGAGCCCGGACACCATATATTTT. The chain carries TRBV12-3 or TRBV12-4 and TRBJ1-3; D uncertain. The CDR3 spans 11 residues. V lost 8 bases, J lost 8 bases, and 10 bases lay in between.